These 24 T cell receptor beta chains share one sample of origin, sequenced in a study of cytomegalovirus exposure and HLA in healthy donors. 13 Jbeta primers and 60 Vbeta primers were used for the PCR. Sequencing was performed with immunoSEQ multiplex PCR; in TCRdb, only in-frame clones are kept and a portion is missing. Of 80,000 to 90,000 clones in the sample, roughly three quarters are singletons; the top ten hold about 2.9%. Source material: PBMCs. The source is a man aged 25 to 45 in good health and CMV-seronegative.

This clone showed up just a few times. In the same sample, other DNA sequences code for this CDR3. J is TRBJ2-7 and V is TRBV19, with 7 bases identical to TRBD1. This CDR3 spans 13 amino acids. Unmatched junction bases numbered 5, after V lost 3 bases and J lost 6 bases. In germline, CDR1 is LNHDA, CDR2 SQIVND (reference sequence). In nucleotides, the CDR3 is TGTGCCAGTAGTATGCAGGGGGTGGGCGAGCAGTACTTC. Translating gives CASSMQGVGEQYF.

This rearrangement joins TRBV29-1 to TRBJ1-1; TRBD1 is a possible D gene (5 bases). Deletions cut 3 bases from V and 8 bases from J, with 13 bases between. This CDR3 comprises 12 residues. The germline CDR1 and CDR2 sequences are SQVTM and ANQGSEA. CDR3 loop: CSVDGRQPEAFF. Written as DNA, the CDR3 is TGCAGCGTTGACGGAAGACAGCCGGAAGCTTTCTTT.

CDR3 nucleotide sequence: TGTGCCAGCAGCTTTTGGGGGGGGCTGAACAATGAGCAGTTCTTC. It codes for CASSFWGGLNNEQFF. V usage is TRBV5-6 and J usage is TRBJ2-1, with D possibly matching TRBD2 (7 bases). V lost 2 bases and J lost 5, with 14 bases in between. Germline lookup yields CDR1 SGHDT and CDR2 YYEEEE. This CDR3 contains 15 residues.

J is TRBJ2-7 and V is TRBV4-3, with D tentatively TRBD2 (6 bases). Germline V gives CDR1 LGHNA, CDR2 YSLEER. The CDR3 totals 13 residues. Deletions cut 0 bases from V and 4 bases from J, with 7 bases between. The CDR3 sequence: CASSQDRGYEQYF. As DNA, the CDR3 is TGCGCCAGCAGCCAAGACCGGGGGTACGAGCAGTACTTC.

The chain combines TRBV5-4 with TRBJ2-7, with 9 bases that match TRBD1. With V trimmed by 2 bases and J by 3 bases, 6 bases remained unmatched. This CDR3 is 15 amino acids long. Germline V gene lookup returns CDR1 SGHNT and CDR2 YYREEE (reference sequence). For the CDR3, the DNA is TGTGCCAGCAGCTTACGACAGGGGGTCAGCTACGAGCAGTACTTC. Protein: CASSLRQGVSYEQYF.

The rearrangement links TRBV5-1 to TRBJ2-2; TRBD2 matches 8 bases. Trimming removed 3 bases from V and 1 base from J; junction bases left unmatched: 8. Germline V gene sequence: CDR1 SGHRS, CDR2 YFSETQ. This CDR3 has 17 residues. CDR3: CASSYPGGGRNTGELFF. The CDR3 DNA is TGCGCCAGCAGCTATCCCGGGGGGGGTCGGAACACCGGGGAGCTGTTTTTT.

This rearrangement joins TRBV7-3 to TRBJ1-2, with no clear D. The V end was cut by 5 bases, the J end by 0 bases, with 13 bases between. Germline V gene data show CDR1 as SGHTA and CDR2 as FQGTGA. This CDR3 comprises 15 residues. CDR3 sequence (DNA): TGTGCCAGCAGCCTCTCCAGCGATACTAACTATGGCTACACCTTC. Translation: CASSLSSDTNYGYTF.

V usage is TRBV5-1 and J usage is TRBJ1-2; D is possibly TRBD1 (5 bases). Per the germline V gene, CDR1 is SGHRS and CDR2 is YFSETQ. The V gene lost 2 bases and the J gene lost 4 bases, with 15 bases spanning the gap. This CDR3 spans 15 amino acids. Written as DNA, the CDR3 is TGCGCCAGCAGCTTCGGCCCCGGGGGAGCCTATGGCTACACCTTC. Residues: CASSFGPGGAYGYTF.

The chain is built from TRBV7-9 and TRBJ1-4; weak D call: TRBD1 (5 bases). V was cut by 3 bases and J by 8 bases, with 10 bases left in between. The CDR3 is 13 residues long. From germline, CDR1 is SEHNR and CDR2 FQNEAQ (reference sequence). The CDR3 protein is CASSFDSVEKLFF. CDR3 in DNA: TGTGCCAGCAGCTTTGACAGTGTCGAAAAACTGTTTTTT.

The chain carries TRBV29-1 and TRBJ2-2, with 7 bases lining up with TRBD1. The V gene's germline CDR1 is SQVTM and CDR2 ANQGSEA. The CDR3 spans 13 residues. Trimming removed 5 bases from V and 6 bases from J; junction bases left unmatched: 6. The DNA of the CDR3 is TGCAGCGTTATTACAGGGGTGTCCGGGGAGCTGTTTTTT. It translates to CSVITGVSGELFF.

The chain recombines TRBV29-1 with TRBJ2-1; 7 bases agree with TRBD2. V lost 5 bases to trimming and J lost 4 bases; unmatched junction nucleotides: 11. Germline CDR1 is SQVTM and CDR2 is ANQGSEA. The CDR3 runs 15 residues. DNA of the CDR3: TGCAGCGTTAGGCTAGCGGACGTCATTTACAATGAGCAGTTCTTC. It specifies CSVRLADVIYNEQFF.

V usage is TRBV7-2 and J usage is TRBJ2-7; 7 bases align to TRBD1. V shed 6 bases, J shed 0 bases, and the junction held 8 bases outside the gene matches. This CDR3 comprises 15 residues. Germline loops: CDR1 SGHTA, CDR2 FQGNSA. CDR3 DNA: TGTGCCAGCAGTCGGGGACAGACGAGCTCCTACGAGCAGTACTTC. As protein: CASSRGQTSSYEQYF.

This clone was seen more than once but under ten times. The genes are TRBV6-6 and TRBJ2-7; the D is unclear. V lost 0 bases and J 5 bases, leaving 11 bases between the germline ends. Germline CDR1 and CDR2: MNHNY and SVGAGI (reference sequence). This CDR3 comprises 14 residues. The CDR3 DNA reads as TGTGCCAGCAGTTACTCGAATCCCAGGAACGAGCAGTACTTC. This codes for CASSYSNPRNEQYF.

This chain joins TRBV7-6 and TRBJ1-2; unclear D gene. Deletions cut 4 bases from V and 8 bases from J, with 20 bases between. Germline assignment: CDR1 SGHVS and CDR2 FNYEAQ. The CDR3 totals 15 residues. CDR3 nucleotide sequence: TGTGCCAGCAGCTCCAGCGACAAGGCGGGTTCAGGCTACACCTTC. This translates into CASSSSDKAGSGYTF. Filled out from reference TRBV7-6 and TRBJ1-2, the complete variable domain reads GAGVSQSPRYKVTKRGQDVALRCDPISGHVSLYWYRQALGQGPEFLTYFNYEAQQDKSGLPNDRFSAERPEGSISTLTIQRTEQRDSAMYRCASSSSDKAGSGYTFGSGTRLTVV.

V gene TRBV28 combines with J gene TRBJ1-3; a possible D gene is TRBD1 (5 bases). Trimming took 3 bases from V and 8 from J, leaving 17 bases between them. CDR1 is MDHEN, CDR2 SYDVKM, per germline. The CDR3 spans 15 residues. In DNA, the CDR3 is TGTGCCAGCAGTTTTTATCAAGGGGCAGGATACACCATATATTTT. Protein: CASSFYQGAGYTIYF.

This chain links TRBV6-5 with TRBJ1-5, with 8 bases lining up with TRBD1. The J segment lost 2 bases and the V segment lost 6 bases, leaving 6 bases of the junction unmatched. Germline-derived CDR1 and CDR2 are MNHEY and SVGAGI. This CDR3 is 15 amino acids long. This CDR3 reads CASSLQGGRNQPQHF. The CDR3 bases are TGTGCCAGCAGCCTACAGGGGGGGCGCAATCAGCCCCAGCATTTT.

CDR3 bases: TGTGCCAGTAGAGCCCCCCCAGGCGGGGGGACACACGAGCAGTACTTC. Encoded protein: CASRAPPGGGTHEQYF. V gene TRBV19 combines with J gene TRBJ2-7; 8 bases agree with TRBD2. CDR1 LNHDA and CDR2 SQIVND come from the germline V gene (reference sequence). The junction had 15 bases not matched to a gene; V was cut back by 6 bases and J by 5 bases. The CDR3 spans 16 residues.

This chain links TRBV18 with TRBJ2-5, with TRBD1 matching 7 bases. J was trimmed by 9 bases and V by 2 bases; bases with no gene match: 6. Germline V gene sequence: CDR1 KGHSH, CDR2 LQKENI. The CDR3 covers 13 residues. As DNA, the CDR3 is TGTGCCAGCTCACCAGACAGGGCGAGGGCCCAGTACTTC. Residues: CASSPDRARAQYF.

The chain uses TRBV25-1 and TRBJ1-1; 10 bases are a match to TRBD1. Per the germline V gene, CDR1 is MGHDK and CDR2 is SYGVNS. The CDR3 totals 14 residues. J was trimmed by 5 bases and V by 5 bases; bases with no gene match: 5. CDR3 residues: CASSPTGGRTEAFF. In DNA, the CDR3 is TGTGCCAGCAGTCCGACAGGGGGCCGGACTGAAGCTTTCTTT.

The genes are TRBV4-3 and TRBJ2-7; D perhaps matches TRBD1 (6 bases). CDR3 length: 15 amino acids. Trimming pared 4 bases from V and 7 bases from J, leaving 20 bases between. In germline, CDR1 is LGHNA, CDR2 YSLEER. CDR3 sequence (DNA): TGCGCCAGCAGCCCCGAGACAGGACCGCCCCTGGAGCAGTACTTC. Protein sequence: CASSPETGPPLEQYF.

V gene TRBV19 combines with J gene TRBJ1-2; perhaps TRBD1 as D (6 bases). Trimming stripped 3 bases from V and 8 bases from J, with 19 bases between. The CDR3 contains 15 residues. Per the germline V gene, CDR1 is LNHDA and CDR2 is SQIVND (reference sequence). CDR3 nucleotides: TGTGCCAGTAGTATCCAACAGGGAGCCTTATGGGGCTACACCTTC. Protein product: CASSIQQGALWGYTF.

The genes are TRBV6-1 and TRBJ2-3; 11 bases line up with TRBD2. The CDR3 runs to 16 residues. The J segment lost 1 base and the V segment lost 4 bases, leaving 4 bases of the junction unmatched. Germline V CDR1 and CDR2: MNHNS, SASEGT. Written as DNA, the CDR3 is TGTGCCAGCAGTGCAACTAGCGGGGGAGGCACAGATACGCAGTATTTT. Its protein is CASSATSGGGTDTQYF.

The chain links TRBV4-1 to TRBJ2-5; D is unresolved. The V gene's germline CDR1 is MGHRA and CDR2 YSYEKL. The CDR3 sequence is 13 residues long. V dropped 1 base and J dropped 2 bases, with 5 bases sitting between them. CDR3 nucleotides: TGCGCCAGCAGCCAAGGGCCTCAAGAGACCCAGTACTTC. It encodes CASSQGPQETQYF.

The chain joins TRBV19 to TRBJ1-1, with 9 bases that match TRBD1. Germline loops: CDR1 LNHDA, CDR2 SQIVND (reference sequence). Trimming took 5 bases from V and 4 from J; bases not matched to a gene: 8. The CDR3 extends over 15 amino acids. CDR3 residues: CASSLQGASITEAFF. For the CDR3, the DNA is TGTGCCAGTAGTTTACAGGGGGCGAGTATCACTGAAGCTTTCTTT.